This TCR beta chain was sequenced for a study of CD4 and CD8 cells across lung adenocarcinoma regions. TCRdb passed the PCR reads through MiXCR, listing each CDR3 protein once. The data hold about 19,000 distinct CDR3 sequences, with 46% observed a single time. V dropped 0 bases and J dropped 9; count of bases not matched to a gene: 6. Germline loops: CDR1 SQVTM, CDR2 ANQGSEA. The CDR3 runs to 14 residues. Localized lung adenocarcinoma, a non-small cell lung cancer, affected the donors. The origin of this receptor is a male donor with lung adenocarcinoma. The CD4 and CD8 labels of this study may be unreliable. The sample taken for sequencing was CD4+ T cells from the margin of a lung tumor. The chain has TRBV29-1 and TRBJ2-1; 9 nucleotides agree with TRBD1. CDR3 amino acids: CSVEEGQGWTEQFF. The CDR3 DNA reads TGCAGCGTTGAAGAGGGACAGGGATGGACTGAGCAGTTCTTC.